The T cell receptor (beta chain) described here comes from a study of shared clonotypes between healthy human individuals (dated by TCRdb to 2019 to 2021). Broadly, across the study: Three men and a couple of women, aged 18 to 49 years, made up the cohort. Between about 0.85 and 9.5 billion PBMCs per donor were obtained by leukapheresis. Per donor, three plates each were used for CD4 naive and CD4 memory, two for CD8 naive, and one for CD8 memory. Blood TCR repertoires of about five healthy adults were deeply sequenced to estimate repertoire size and the extent of clonotype sharing between individuals. To increase sequencing depth and limit assay-specific biases, different laboratories used diverse techniques to prepare libraries and sequence TCR repertoires. The study at large found these results: Roughly 5% of naive CD4, around 3.5% of naive CD8, about 2.4% of memory CD4, and roughly 0.4% of memory CD8 clonotypes were shared across a few donors. The genetic and exposure-history diversity represented was limited by the small number of donors. Higher generation probabilities were observed for clonotypes shared by all four sorted-subset donors than for non-shared clonotypes. Even with the large sequencing depth, rarefaction of the sorted-subset datasets indicated that sequencing was incomplete. Estimated clonotype richness was generally larger for naive than for memory subsets. Only blood was sampled, and tissue TCR repertoires likely differ from those in blood. Pairwise subsampling led to the expectation that sequencing depth would affect the degree of clonotype sharing among donors.

Using the deep immunoSEQ assay, TCR CDR3 regions were amplified from genomic DNA by multiplex PCR. Extracted genomic DNA from each cell subset was spread evenly across all wells of several immunoSEQ 96-well plates, with each plate serving as a replicate. For sorted subsets, each replicate PCR was loaded with approximately 200 ng genomic DNA, equivalent to 25,000 to 35,000 T cell genomes. Purified libraries were measured with a Qubit 3.0 fluorometer, size-checked on a Bioanalyzer 2100, and measured again with the KAPA Library Quantification kit. Every immunoSEQ 96-well plate was sequenced on a dedicated single-read 150-cycle Illumina NextSeq 550 flow cell. As for how the authors treated the data: The immunoSEQ output contained only junctional sequences without quality scores, so filtering could not match that applied to full-length reads. To assign V/J genes and CDR3, sequences were annotated using PyIR, a Python wrapper for IgBLAST v1.9, with IMGT germline references. Reads were removed for weak V/J assignments (E-value above 1e-6), missing CDR3, stop codons, out-of-frame junctions, or ambiguous translated residues. A V3J clonotype was defined by an identical inferred V gene, J gene, and CDR3 amino acid sequence. To compute the percentage overlap between repertoires, the number of shared unique clonotypes was divided by the size of the smaller repertoire. RTK rarefaction, the Chao1 estimator, and Recon v2.1 estimates of unobserved clonotypes were used to assess repertoire richness. Generation probabilities for all TCRbeta clonotypes obtained by the gDNA method from a handful of donors were computed using OLGA. The table comes from immuneACCESS by way of TCRdb, which keeps in-frame sequences with V and J called. Part of the clones is missing from these tables; in studies checked, under half for an unresolved V gene and the rest for unknown reasons. V and J calls and clone size are those listed in that table; D and trimming were worked out from the DNA. The sample records millions of clones, 85% to 95% of which are singletons. 0.1% to 0.15% of the sample is in the top ten clones.

Of note for this clone: This receptor's antigen is unknown. Per-base quality was not reported, and no clone a single base away is much larger than it.

The donors were healthy, HIV-negative adults who had no recently reported acute infections or vaccinations. Only Caucasian adults living in Nashville, Tennessee, USA were represented among the donors. CD4+ T cells were enriched by magnetic negative selection, after which naive cells were positively selected on CD45RA and the negative fraction was taken as the memory subset. Blood was obtained by leukapheresis, after which PBMCs were separated by Ficoll-Histopaque density gradient centrifugation and cryopreserved in liquid nitrogen vapor phase. Analytical flow cytometry was used to check the purity and quantity of each magnetically sorted T cell population. Genomic DNA was isolated from every sorted fraction and measured by UV absorbance on a Nanodrop 2000c. V was cut back by 0 bases and J by 0 bases, leaving a gap of 12 bases between them. From the cysteine through the phenylalanine, the CDR3 covers 18 amino acids. Here the CDR3 DNA is all that survives: 54 bases in frame from base 1. CDR1 MNHNS and CDR2 SASEGT are derived from the germline V gene.

The receptor was isolated from a man aged 18 to 29 in good health. Sequencing was performed on naive CD4+ T cells sorted from blood. The cell subset or site label on this specimen signifies: CD45RA+ positively selected. The sequence links TRBV6-1 to TRBJ1-6; TRBD1 is a weak D gene call, 5 bases matching. The CDR3 here reads CASSEAYRTSSYNSPLHF. The DNA reads as follows: TGTGCCAGCAGTGAAGCCTACAGGACAAGCTCCTATAATTCACCCCTCCACTTT.